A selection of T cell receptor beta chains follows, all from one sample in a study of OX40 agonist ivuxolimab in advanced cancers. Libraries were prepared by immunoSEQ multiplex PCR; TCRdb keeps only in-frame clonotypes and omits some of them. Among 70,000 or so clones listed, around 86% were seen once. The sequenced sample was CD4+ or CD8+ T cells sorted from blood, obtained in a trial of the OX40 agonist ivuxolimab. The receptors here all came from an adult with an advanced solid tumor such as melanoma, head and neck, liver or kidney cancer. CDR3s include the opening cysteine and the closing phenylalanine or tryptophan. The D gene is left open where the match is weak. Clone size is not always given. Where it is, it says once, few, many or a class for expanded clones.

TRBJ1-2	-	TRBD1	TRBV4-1	TGCGCCAGCAGCCATATCATCGACAGGGTAGGCGGGAGGGGCTATGGCTACACCTTC	CASSHIIDRVGGRGYGYTF
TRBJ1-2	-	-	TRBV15	TGTGCCACCAGCAGAGATCTAGATTATGGCTACACCTTC	CATSRDLDYGYTF
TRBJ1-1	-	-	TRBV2	TGTGCCAGCAGTCATTCAACCGCGGGGGTCCGGGGCACTGAAGCTTTCTTT	CASSHSTAGVRGTEAFF
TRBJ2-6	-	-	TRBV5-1	TGCGCCAGCAGCTTGGGGGGACGTCTCTCTGGGGCCAACGTCCTGACTTTC	CASSLGGRLSGANVLTF
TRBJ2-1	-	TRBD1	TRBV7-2	TGTGCCAGCAGCCTAGACAGGGTCAATGAGCAGTTCTTC	CASSLDRVNEQFF
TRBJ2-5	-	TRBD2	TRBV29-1	TGCAGCGTTGGCCTAGCGGGGAGTCAAGAGACCCAGTACTTC	CSVGLAGSQETQYF
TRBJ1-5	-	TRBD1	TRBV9	TGTGCCAGCAGCCCGGGAGGGGGCCTACGGCAGCCCCAGCATTTT	CASSPGGGLRQPQHF
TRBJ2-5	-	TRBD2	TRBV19	TGTGCCAGTAGTGTCCGACTAGCGGACCCGCCGAAGACCCAGTACTTC	CASSVRLADPPKTQYF
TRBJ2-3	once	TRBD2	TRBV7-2	TGTGCCAGCAGCTCGTCTAGCGGGGGGCCGAGAGCTCATACGCAGTATTTT	CASSSSSGGPRAHTQYF
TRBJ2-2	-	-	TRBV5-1	TGCGCCAGCAGCTTCAGGGTAGCCACCGGGGAGCTGTTTTTT	CASSFRVATGELFF
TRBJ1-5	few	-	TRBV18	TGTGCCAGCTCACCCGCCGGAAATCAGCCCCAGCATTTT	CASSPAGNQPQHF
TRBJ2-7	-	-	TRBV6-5	TGTGCCAGCAGTTACGGGCGACTGACGGACCACGAGCAGTACTTC	CASSYGRLTDHEQYF
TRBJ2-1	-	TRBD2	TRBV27	TGTGCCAGCAGTCCTAGCGGGGGCTCCTACAATGAGCAGTTCTTC	CASSPSGGSYNEQFF